One and the same sample provided the 2 T cell receptor beta chains below, sequenced in a study of blood T cell repertoires in COVID-19. Sequencing used immunoSEQ multiplex PCR; TCRdb keeps in-frame clones, though not all of them. The sample includes approximately 210,000 clones, around 83% of them seen just once. Sequences were obtained from peripheral blood. The receptors originated from a man aged 50-59 years with active or convalescent COVID-19.

This chain connects TRBV19 to TRBJ1-2; D ambiguous. The ends were cut back, 1 base at V and 7 bases at J, with 13 bases in the middle. The germline V gene has CDR1 LNHDA and CDR2 SQIVND (reference sequence). This CDR3 contains 14 residues. The CDR3 nucleotides are TGTGCCAGTAGTATAGTCCAAGCCGCCACTGGCTACACCTTC. This gives the protein CASSIVQAATGYTF.

The CDR3 DNA reads as TGCGCCAGCAGCCTCGACCCAGACAGGGAAGCTAACTATGGCTACACCTTC. It codes for CASSLDPDREANYGYTF. The chain employs TRBV5-1 and TRBJ1-2; 7 bases line up with TRBD1. Germline CDR1 and CDR2: SGHRS and YFSETQ. The ends lost 4 bases at V and 0 bases at J; junction bases unmatched: 12. This CDR3 region has 17 residues.